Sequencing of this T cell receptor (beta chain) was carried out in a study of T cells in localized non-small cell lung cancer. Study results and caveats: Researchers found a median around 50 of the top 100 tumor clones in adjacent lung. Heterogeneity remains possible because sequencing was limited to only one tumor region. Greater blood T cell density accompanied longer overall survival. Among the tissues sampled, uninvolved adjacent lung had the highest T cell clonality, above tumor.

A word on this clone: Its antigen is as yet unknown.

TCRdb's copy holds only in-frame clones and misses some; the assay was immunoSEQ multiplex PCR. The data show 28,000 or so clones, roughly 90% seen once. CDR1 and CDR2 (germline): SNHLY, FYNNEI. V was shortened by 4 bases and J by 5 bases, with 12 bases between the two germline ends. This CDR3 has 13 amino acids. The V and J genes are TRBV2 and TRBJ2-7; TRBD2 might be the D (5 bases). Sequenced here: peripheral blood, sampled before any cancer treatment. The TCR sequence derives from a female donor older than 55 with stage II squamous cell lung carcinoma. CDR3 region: CASSGLRVHEQYF. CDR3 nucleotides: TGTGCCAGCAGTGGGTTGAGGGTCCACGAGCAGTACTTC. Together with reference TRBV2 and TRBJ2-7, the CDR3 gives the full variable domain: EPEVTQTPSHQVTQMGQEVILRCVPISNHLYFYWYRQILGQKVEFLVSFYNNEISEKSEIFDDQFSVERPDGSNFTLKIRSTKLEDSAMYFCASSGLRVHEQYFGPGTRLTVT.